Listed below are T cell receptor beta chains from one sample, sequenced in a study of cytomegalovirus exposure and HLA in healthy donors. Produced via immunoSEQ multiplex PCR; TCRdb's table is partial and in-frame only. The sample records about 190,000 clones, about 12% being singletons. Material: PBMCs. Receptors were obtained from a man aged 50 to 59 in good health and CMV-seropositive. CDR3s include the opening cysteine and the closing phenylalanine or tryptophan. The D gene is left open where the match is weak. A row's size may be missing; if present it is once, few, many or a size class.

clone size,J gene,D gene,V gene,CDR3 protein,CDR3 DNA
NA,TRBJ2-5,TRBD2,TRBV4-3,CASSQRGRETQYF,TGCGCCAGCAGCCAGCGGGGGAGGGAGACCCAGTACTTC
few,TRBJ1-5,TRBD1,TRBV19,CASRKQGRNQPQHF,TGTGCCAGTAGGAAACAGGGGAGGAATCAGCCCCAGCATTTT
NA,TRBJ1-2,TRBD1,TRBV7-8,CASSHMDRGAPYGYTF,TGTGCCAGCAGCCATATGGACAGGGGCGCGCCCTATGGCTACACCTTC
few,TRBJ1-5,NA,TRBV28,CASSFTGGTGQPQHF,TGTGCCAGCAGTTTTACGGGGGGGACGGGACAGCCCCAGCATTTT
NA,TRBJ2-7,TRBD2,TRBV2,CASSEGPGLKYEQYF,TGTGCCAGCAGTGAAGGACCGGGACTAAAATACGAGCAGTACTTC
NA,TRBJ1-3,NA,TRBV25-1,CASRITGGNTIYF,TGTGCCAGCCGTATTACAGGGGGAAACACCATATATTTT
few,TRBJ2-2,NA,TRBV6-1,CASSSNHRAEELFF,TGTGCCAGCAGCAGTAATCACAGGGCAGAGGAGCTGTTTTTT
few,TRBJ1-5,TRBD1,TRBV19,CASGGQGTQPQHF,TGTGCCAGCGGTGGACAGGGGACCCAGCCCCAGCATTTT
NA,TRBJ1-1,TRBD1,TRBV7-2,CASSTGTGARYNTEAFF,TGTGCCAGCAGCACCGGGACAGGGGCGCGGTATAACACTGAAGCTTTCTTT
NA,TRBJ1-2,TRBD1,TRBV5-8,CASSLPGQDNYGYTF,TGTGCCAGCAGCTTACCGGGACAGGATAACTATGGCTACACCTTC
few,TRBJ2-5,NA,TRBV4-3,CASSRGIGETQYF,TGCGCCAGCAGCCGAGGGATCGGGGAGACCCAGTACTTC
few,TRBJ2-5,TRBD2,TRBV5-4,CASSPGLAQETQYF,TGTGCCAGCAGCCCCGGACTAGCACAAGAGACCCAGTACTTC
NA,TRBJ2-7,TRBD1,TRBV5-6,CASSLKSGTVLSYEQYF,TGTGCCAGCAGCTTAAAATCCGGGACAGTACTCTCGTACGAGCAGTACTTC
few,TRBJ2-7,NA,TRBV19,CASSQFLSYEQYF,TGTGCCAGTAGTCAGTTCCTCTCCTACGAGCAGTACTTC
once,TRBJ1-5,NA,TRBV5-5,CASSFGTSYQPQHF,TGTGCCAGCAGCTTTGGGACAAGTTATCAGCCCCAGCATTTT
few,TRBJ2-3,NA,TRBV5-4,CASSPRDSMNTQYF,TGTGCCAGCAGCCCCCGGGACTCGATGAATACGCAGTATTTT
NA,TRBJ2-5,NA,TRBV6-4,CASKPQGNQETQYF,TGTGCCAGCAAACCTCAGGGGAACCAAGAGACCCAGTACTTC
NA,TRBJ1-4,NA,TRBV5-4,CASRGQVNEKLFF,TGTGCCAGCAGGGGGCAGGTTAATGAAAAACTGTTTTTT
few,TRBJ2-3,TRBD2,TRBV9,CASSVVAGGLQYF,TGTGCCAGCAGCGTAGTAGCGGGGGGGTTGCAGTATTTT
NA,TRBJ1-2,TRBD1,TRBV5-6,CASSFSGTGASYGYTF,TGTGCCAGCAGCTTCTCCGGGACAGGGGCTTCATATGGCTACACCTTC
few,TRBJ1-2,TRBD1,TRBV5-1,CASSLSGQGKREGYTF,TGCGCCAGCAGCTTGTCGGGACAGGGGAAACGGGAAGGCTACACCTTC
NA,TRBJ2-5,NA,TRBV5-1,CASSLSGQETQYF,TGCGCCAGCAGCTTGTCAGGACAAGAGACCCAGTACTTC
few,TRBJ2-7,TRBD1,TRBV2,CASKADRGLVYEQYF,TGTGCCAGCAAGGCAGACAGGGGGCTTGTCTACGAGCAGTACTTC
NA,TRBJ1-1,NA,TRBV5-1,CASSFSQGNTEAFF,TGCGCCAGCAGCTTCTCCCAGGGAAACACTGAAGCTTTCTTT
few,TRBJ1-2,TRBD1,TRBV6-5,CASRDRGSGYTF,TGTGCCAGCAGGGACAGGGGATCTGGCTACACCTTC
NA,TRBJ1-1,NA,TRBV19,CASSLMGGTEAFF,TGTGCCAGTAGTCTTATGGGGGGAACTGAAGCTTTCTTT